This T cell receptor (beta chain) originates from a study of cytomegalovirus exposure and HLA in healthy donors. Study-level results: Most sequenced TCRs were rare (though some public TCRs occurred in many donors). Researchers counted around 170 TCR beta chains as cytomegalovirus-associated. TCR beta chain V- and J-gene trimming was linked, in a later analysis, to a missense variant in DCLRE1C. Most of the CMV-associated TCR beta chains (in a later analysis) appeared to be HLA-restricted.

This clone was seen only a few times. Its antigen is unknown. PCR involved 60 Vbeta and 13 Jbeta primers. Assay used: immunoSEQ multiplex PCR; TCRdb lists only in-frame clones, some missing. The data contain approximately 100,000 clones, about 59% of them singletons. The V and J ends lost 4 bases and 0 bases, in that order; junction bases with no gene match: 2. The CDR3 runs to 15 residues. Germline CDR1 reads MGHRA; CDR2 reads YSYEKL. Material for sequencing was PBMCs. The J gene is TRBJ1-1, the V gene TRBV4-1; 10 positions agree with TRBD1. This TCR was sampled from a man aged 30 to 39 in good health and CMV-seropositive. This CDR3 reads CASSLGQGMNTEAFF. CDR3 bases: TGCGCCAGCAGCCTGGGACAGGGGATGAACACTGAAGCTTTCTTT.